A single sample gave rise to the 27 T cell receptor beta chains below, sequenced in a study of beta chain features in type 1 diabetes. The sequenced template was cDNA made from the entire isolated RNA. Sequencing used immunoSEQ multiplex PCR; TCRdb keeps in-frame clones, though not all of them. The data contain some 170,000 clones, 63% of them singletons. Antigens for these TCRs are unknown. Whole-study results and caveats: Moderate yet significant TCRB CDR3 shortening was seen in Type 1 diabetes patients in all four CD4+ subsets.

Sequenced: naive CD4+ T cells from blood. These receptor sequences come from a man aged 30-40 years with type 1 diabetes.

This rearrangement joins TRBV25-1 to TRBJ1-4; D unresolved. The V end lost 2 bases, the J end lost 8 bases, and 9 bases lay between the germline ends. Germline lookup yields CDR1 MGHDK and CDR2 SYGVNS. The CDR3 spans 13 residues. This CDR3 is CASSEITGEKLFF. CDR3 in DNA: TGTGCCAGCAGTGAAATCACCGGGGAAAAACTGTTTTTT.

The chain is built from TRBV29-1 and TRBJ2-5; a possible D gene is TRBD2 (6 bases). Trimming shortened V by 5 bases and J by 4 bases, and 20 bases separated the two germline ends. CDR3 length: 15 residues. CDR1 is SQVTM, CDR2 ANQGSEA, per germline. DNA for the CDR3: TGCAGCGTTATGGTCTCTTTCGGGGGAGGAGAGACCCAGTACTTC. As protein: CSVMVSFGGGETQYF.

This clone was seen just once. The V call is TRBV7-9, the J call TRBJ2-6, with TRBD1 matching 12 bases. The CDR3 runs to 19 residues. Trimming took 5 bases from V and 3 from J; bases not matched to a gene: 11. Germline values: CDR1 SEHNR, CDR2 FQNEAQ (reference sequence). The CDR3 spells CASSPNRDRGHLGANVLTF. The CDR3 coding sequence is TGTGCCAGCAGCCCAAACCGGGACAGGGGGCACCTTGGGGCCAACGTCCTGACTTTC.

This clone occurred once. The chain links TRBV9 to TRBJ2-1; D is unresolved. Germline V lookup: CDR1 SGDLS, CDR2 YYNGEE. Trimming left V 4 bases short and J 9 bases short, with 11 bases between. The CDR3 covers 12 residues. The CDR3 region has the DNA TGTGCCAGCAGCACGAGTAGCAGTGAGCAGTTCTTC. Encoded protein: CASSTSSSEQFF.

There are a few counts of this clone. V and J are TRBV19 and TRBJ2-3, with 9 positions matching TRBD1. This CDR3 comprises 15 residues. J was trimmed by 1 base and V by 10 bases; bases with no gene match: 9. Germline CDR1 LNHDA, CDR2 SQIVND (reference sequence). The CDR3 bases are TGTGCCACCGCCGGGGGACAGGGCCGCACAGATACGCAGTATTTT. Its translation: CATAGGQGRTDTQYF.

In this sample, this clone turned up a few times. The rearrangement joins TRBV7-2 to TRBJ1-1, with D possibly matching TRBD1 (5 bases). From germline, CDR1 is SGHTA and CDR2 FQGNSA. V was shortened by 3 bases and J by 2 bases, with 7 bases between the two germline ends. The CDR3 covers 13 residues. CDR3: CASSLTDNTEAFF. CDR3 sequence (DNA): TGTGCCAGCAGCTTGACAGATAACACTGAAGCTTTCTTT.

The V and J genes are TRBV30 and TRBJ2-5; 7 bases fit TRBD2. The CDR3 consists of 15 residues. CDR1 and CDR2 (germline): GTSNPN, SVGIG (reference sequence). V shed 0 bases, J shed 2 bases, and the junction held 6 bases outside the gene matches. CDR3 coding DNA: TGTGCCTGGAGTGTACTGGACGGGAGGCAAGAGACCCAGTACTTC. Protein: CAWSVLDGRQETQYF.

J is TRBJ2-7 and V is TRBV5-1, with 8 bases matching TRBD1. The CDR3 has 16 residues. V trimming: 1 base; J trimming: 1 base; junction bases outside the gene matches: 7. Germline V CDR1 and CDR2: SGHRS, YFSETQ. The CDR3 region is CASSLQGAGSSYEQYF. DNA for the CDR3: TGCGCCAGCAGCTTGCAGGGGGCCGGGTCATCCTACGAGCAGTACTTC.

This clone appeared a few times. This chain connects TRBV21-1 to TRBJ2-1; the table's D gene call, TRBD1, was not cross checked with the DNA. TRBV21-1 counts as a pseudogene. The CDR3 contains 13 residues. CDR3 in amino acids: CASSKGHIHEQFF. DNA of the CDR3: TGTGCCAGCAGCAAAGGACACATTCATGAGCAGTTCTTC.

This clone has just a few counts. The chain carries TRBV5-6 and TRBJ2-3; TRBD1 aligns across 9 bases. The germline V gene has CDR1 SGHDT and CDR2 YYEEEE. The V gene end was trimmed by 3 bases and the J gene end by 0 bases; junction bases not matched to a gene: 2. The CDR3 totals 15 residues. CDR3 loop: CASSSGTGSTDTQYF. The CDR3 DNA reads TGTGCCAGCAGCTCCGGGACAGGGAGCACAGATACGCAGTATTTT.

This clone was recorded once. The chain couples TRBV25-1 to TRBJ2-7; D not resolved. Germline CDR1 is MGHDK and CDR2 is SYGVNS. Deletions cut 4 bases from V and 4 bases from J, with 8 bases between. The CDR3 sequence is 12 residues long. The CDR3 sequence is CASSGSIYEQYF. Here the CDR3 DNA reads TGTGCCAGCAGTGGCTCCATTTACGAGCAGTACTTC.

The chain couples TRBV7-9 to TRBJ2-2, with D tentatively TRBD1 (6 bases). There are 15 residues in the CDR3. Germline loops: CDR1 SEHNR, CDR2 FQNEAQ (reference sequence). Trimming shortened V by 4 bases and J by 0 bases, and 9 bases separated the two germline ends. CDR3 DNA sequence: TGTGCCAGCAGCTGGGACATTTCGAACACCGGGGAGCTGTTTTTT. Protein: CASSWDISNTGELFF.

The V gene is TRBV29-1, the J gene TRBJ1-1, with no clear D. This CDR3 spans 13 amino acids. V lost 4 bases, J lost 3 bases, and 12 bases lay in between. Germline-derived CDR1 and CDR2 are SQVTM and ANQGSEA. CDR3 amino acids: CSVVYPAYTEAFF. CDR3 nucleotide sequence: TGCAGCGTTGTTTACCCGGCCTACACTGAAGCTTTCTTT.

The chain joins TRBV29-1 to TRBJ2-1; TRBD2 matches 10 bases. This CDR3 has 15 residues. V lost 4 bases to trimming and J lost 4 bases; unmatched junction nucleotides: 7. Germline V gene sequence: CDR1 SQVTM, CDR2 ANQGSEA. The CDR3 here is CSVGSGGASYNEQFF. In DNA form, the CDR3 reads TGCAGCGTTGGAAGCGGGGGGGCCTCTTACAATGAGCAGTTCTTC.

The chain employs TRBV6-5 and TRBJ2-3; perhaps TRBD2 as D (5 bases). The V end lost 0 bases, the J end lost 2 bases, and 12 bases lay between the germline ends. CDR1 is MNHEY and CDR2 is SVGAGI in the germline V gene. The CDR3 contains 16 residues. CDR3 in DNA: TGTGCCAGCAGTTACTCTGGTGCGGGCCACACAGATACGCAGTATTTT. Translating it yields CASSYSGAGHTDTQYF.

The chain carries TRBV30 and TRBJ2-1; D tentatively fits TRBD1 or TRBD2 (7 bases each). Germline-derived CDR1 and CDR2 are GTSNPN and SVGIG (reference sequence). CDR3 length equals 12 residues. Trimming took off 4 bases at V and 5 bases at J, with 9 bases between the two ends. CDR3 nucleotide sequence: TGTGCCTGGACAGGGGGGGACAATGAGCAGTTCTTC. It translates to CAWTGGDNEQFF. The variable domain in full, with the rest retrieved from reference TRBV30 and TRBJ2-1, is SQTIHQWPATLVQPVGSPLSLECTVEGTSNPNLYWYRQAAGRGLQLLFYSVGIGQISSEVPQNLSASRPQDRQFILSSKKLLLSDSGFYLCAWTGGDNEQFFGPGTRLTVL.

V is TRBV11-2 and J is TRBJ2-4, with D maybe TRBD1 (6 bases). The CDR3 consists of 14 residues. Trimming removed 4 bases from V and 2 bases from J, with 9 bases in between. Germline CDR1 is SGHAT and CDR2 is FQNNGV. CDR3 residues: CASSSQGTKNIQYF. The CDR3 DNA sequence: TGTGCCAGCAGCTCACAGGGCACCAAAAACATTCAGTACTTC.

The chain uses TRBV29-1 and TRBJ2-1; D ambiguous. Germline assignment: CDR1 SQVTM and CDR2 ANQGSEA. Trimming removed 7 bases from V and 6 bases from J, with 13 bases in between. This CDR3 contains 12 residues. Here the CDR3 reads CSADRVSNEQFF. DNA for the CDR3: TGCAGCGCCGACCGGGTTAGCAATGAGCAGTTCTTC.

The V gene is TRBV27, the J gene TRBJ1-1; D unclear. Germline V gene lookup returns CDR1 MNHEY and CDR2 SMNVEV (reference sequence). V lost 6 bases, J lost 2 bases, and 4 bases lay in between. This CDR3 is 11 amino acids long. CDR3 sequence: CASRQNTEAFF. Here the CDR3 DNA reads TGTGCCAGCAGACAAAACACTGAAGCTTTCTTT.

The V gene is TRBV2, the J gene TRBJ2-7; D is unclear. In germline, CDR1 is SNHLY, CDR2 FYNNEI. The CDR3 loop spans 11 amino acids. With 6 bases removed from V and 2 bases from J, the gap between germline ends came to 5 bases. CDR3 in DNA: TGTGCCAGCAGGGGCACCTACGAGCAGTACTTC. The encoded protein is CASRGTYEQYF.

The rearrangement uses TRBV7-2 and TRBJ2-5, with D unresolved. Germline assignment: CDR1 SGHTA and CDR2 FQGNSA. V lost 5 bases to trimming and J lost 2 bases, with 9 bases between them. This CDR3 contains 13 residues. The CDR3 loop reads CASSRSPQETQYF. The CDR3 DNA sequence: TGTGCCAGCAGCCGCAGTCCTCAAGAGACCCAGTACTTC.

The V gene is TRBV4-3, the J gene TRBJ2-5; possible D gene TRBD2, 5 bases. The V gene's germline CDR1 is LGHNA and CDR2 YSLEER. This CDR3 spans 14 amino acids. The germline V and J ends were trimmed by 0 bases and 5 bases, with 10 bases remaining between them. The CDR3 here is CASSQDRTGETQYF. CDR3 nucleotides: TGCGCCAGCAGCCAAGATAGAACGGGGGAGACCCAGTACTTC.

The rearrangement joins TRBV7-2 to TRBJ2-7; D possibly corresponds to TRBD1 (5 bases). V shed 0 bases and J shed 7 bases, with 13 bases lying between them. CDR3 length: 14 residues. CDR1 is SGHTA, CDR2 FQGNSA, per germline. CDR3 sequence reads: CASSLARDLGEQYF. Written as DNA, the CDR3 is TGTGCCAGCAGCTTAGCCAGGGATTTAGGGGAGCAGTACTTC.

The chain carries TRBV29-1 and TRBJ1-1; 10 nucleotides match TRBD1. V shed 4 bases, J shed 6 bases, and the junction held 8 bases outside the gene matches. The CDR3 has 14 amino acids. Germline lookup yields CDR1 SQVTM and CDR2 ANQGSEA. In DNA form, the CDR3 reads TGCAGCGTTGCGTCGCCGACAGGGGGCGCTGAAGCTTTCTTT. Translation: CSVASPTGGAEAFF.

The chain employs TRBV28 and TRBJ2-3; TRBD2 matches at 16 bases. This CDR3 is built from 17 residues. Unmatched junction bases numbered 9, after V lost 9 bases and J lost 3 bases. Per germline, CDR1 MDHEN and CDR2 SYDVKM. CDR3 residues: CASLPPGLAGGTDTQYF. The CDR3 DNA reads as TGTGCCAGTTTACCCCCGGGACTAGCGGGGGGGACAGATACGCAGTATTTT. Using reference TRBV28 and TRBJ2-3 for the parts outside the CDR3, the full variable domain is DVKVTQSSRYLVKRTGEKVFLECVQDMDHENMFWYRQDPGLGLRLIYFSYDVKMKEKGDIPEGYSVSREKKERFSLILESASTNQTSMYLCASLPPGLAGGTDTQYFGPGTRLTVL.

Only a few counts were recorded for this clone. J is TRBJ2-7 and V is TRBV29-1; 7 nucleotides agree with TRBD1. V shed 6 bases, J shed 4 bases, and the junction held 9 bases outside the gene matches. CDR1 SQVTM and CDR2 ANQGSEA come from the germline V gene. The CDR3 is 13 amino acids. The CDR3: CSVSTGLLYEQYF. The CDR3 nucleotides read TGCAGCGTATCGACAGGGCTTCTTTACGAGCAGTACTTC.

This chain uses TRBV29-1 with TRBJ1-2; 7 nucleotides align to TRBD1. CDR1 SQVTM and CDR2 ANQGSEA come from the germline V gene. The V gene end was trimmed by 6 bases and the J gene end by 8 bases; junction bases not matched to a gene: 9. The CDR3 consists of 12 residues. The CDR3 loop reads CSVSGTVGGYTF. CDR3 coding DNA: TGCAGCGTGTCCGGGACAGTGGGAGGCTACACCTTC.